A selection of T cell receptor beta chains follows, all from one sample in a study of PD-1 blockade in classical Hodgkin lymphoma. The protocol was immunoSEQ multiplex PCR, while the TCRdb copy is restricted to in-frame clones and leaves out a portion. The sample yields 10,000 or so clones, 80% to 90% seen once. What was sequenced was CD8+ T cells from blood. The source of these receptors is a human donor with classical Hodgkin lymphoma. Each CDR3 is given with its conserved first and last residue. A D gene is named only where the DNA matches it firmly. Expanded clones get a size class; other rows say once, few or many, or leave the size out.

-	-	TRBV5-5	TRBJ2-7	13	CASSFPYAYEQYF	TGTGCCAGCAGCTTTCCCTACGCCTACGAGCAGTACTTC
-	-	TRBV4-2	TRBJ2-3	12	CASGGNTDTQYF	TGTGCCAGCGGGGGGAACACAGATACGCAGTATTTT
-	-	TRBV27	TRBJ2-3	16	CASSFTVKPSTDTQYF	TGTGCCAGCAGTTTCACGGTGAAACCTAGCACAGATACGCAGTATTTT
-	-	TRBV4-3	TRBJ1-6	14	CASSPDGYNSPLHF	TGCGCCAGCAGCCCTGACGGTTATAATTCACCCCTCCACTTT
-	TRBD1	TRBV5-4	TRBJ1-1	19	CASSLPPGWDRHLNTEAFF	TGTGCCAGCAGCTTACCACCCGGATGGGACAGACACTTGAACACTGAAGCTTTCTTT
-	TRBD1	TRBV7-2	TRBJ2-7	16	CASSLSVTGFHLEQYF	TGTGCCAGCAGCTTATCGGTGACAGGGTTTCATCTCGAGCAGTACTTC
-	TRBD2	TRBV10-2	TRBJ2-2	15	CASSAAGANTGELFF	TGCGCCAGCAGTGCTGCGGGGGCGAACACCGGGGAGCTGTTTTTT
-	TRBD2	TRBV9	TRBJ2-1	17	CASSGMSGGADYNEQFF	TGTGCCAGCAGCGGAATGAGCGGGGGGGCCGACTACAATGAGCAGTTCTTC
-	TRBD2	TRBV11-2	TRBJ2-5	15	CASSYGLARQETQYF	TGTGCCAGCAGCTACGGACTAGCGCGACAAGAGACCCAGTACTTC
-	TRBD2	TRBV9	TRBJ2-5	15	CASSGSGAEGETQYF	TGTGCCAGCAGCGGTAGCGGGGCCGAGGGGGAGACCCAGTACTTC
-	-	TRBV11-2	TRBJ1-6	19	CASSPTAPIQTVANSPLHF	TGTGCCAGCAGCCCAACCGCCCCGATACAGACAGTCGCGAATTCACCCCTCCACTTT
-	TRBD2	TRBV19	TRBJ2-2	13	CASSDIAGGELFF	TGTGCCAGTAGTGACATAGCGGGCGGGGAGCTGTTTTTT
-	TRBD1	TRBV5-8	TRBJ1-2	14	CASSYGTADYGYTF	TGTGCCAGCAGCTACGGGACAGCCGATTATGGCTACACCTTC
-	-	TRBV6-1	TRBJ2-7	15	CASDPLLQAAYEQYF	TGTGCCAGCGACCCACTACTCCAGGCCGCCTACGAGCAGTACTTC
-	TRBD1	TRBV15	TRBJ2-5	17	CATSRVLTGPPLETQYF	TGTGCCACCAGCAGAGTTCTGACAGGGCCTCCTTTGGAGACCCAGTACTTC
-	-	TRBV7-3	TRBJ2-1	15	CASSPTDSSYNEQFF	TGTGCCAGCAGCCCCACGGATAGCTCCTACAATGAGCAGTTCTTC
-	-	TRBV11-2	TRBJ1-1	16	CASSGPQGRVRAEAFF	TGTGCCAGCAGCGGACCGCAGGGGAGGGTTCGCGCTGAAGCTTTCTTT
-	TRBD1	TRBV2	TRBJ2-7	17	CASSELPTGFLSGEQYF	TGTGCCAGCAGTGAACTCCCGACAGGGTTCCTTTCGGGCGAGCAGTACTTC
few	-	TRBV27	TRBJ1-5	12	CASSLTGQPQHF	TGTGCCAGCAGTTTAACAGGGCAGCCCCAGCATTTT
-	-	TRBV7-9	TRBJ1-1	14	CASSLGGLNTEAFF	TGTGCCAGCAGCTTAGGGGGCCTGAACACTGAAGCTTTCTTT
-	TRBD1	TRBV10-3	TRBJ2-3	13	CAIGQGIPDTQYF	TGTGCCATCGGACAGGGGATACCAGATACGCAGTATTTT
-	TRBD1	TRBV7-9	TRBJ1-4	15	CASSGRQGTNEKLFF	TGTGCCAGCAGCGGGAGACAGGGGACTAATGAAAAACTGTTTTTT
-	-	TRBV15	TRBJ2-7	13	CATSTDSSYEQYF	TGTGCCACCAGCACCGACAGCTCCTACGAGCAGTACTTC
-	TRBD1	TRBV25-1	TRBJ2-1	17	CASSDLSRDRGPNEQFF	TGTGCCAGCAGTGACCTCTCCCGGGACAGGGGGCCGAATGAGCAGTTCTTC
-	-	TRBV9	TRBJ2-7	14	CASSVEGASYEQYF	TGTGCCAGCAGCGTAGAAGGGGCCTCCTACGAGCAGTACTTC
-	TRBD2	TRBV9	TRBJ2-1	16	CASSPGTSQNPNEQFF	TGTGCCAGCAGCCCCGGGACTAGCCAAAATCCCAATGAGCAGTTCTTC